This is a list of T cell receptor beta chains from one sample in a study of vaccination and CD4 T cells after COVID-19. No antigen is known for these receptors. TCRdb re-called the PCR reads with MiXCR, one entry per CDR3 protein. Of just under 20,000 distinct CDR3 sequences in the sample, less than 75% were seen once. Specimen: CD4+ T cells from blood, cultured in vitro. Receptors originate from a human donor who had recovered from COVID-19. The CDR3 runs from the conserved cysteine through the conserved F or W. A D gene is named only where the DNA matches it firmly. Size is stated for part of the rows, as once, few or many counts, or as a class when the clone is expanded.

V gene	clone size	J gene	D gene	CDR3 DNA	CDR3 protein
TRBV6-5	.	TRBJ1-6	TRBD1	TGTGCCAGCAGTTACTCCGTACCACAGGGGAATTCACCCCTCCACTTT	CASSYSVPQGNSPLHF
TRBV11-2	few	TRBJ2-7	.	TGTGCCAGCAGCCCAGGGGGGGGCGCGTACCACGAGCAGTACTTC	CASSPGGGAYHEQYF
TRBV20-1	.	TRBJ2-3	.	TGCAGTGCCCCCGCTTACGTGACTACGCAGTATTTT	CSAPAYVTTQYF
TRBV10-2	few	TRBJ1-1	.	TGCGCCAGCTCCATCGGGGGGAACACTGAAGCTTTCTTT	CASSIGGNTEAFF
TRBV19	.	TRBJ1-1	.	TGTGCCAGTAGCTTGGGGTCCCGGGCTTTCTTT	CASSLGSRAFF
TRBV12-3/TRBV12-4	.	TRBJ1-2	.	TGTGCCAGCAGTTTCCGAGGGGGGCGAGGCCACACCTTC	CASSFRGGRGHTF
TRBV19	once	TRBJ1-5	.	TGTGCCAGTACCAATCTGGGTCAGCCCCAGCATTTT	CASTNLGQPQHF
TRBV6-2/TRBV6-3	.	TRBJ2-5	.	TGTGCCAGCAGTTACGAGGAGGGGGCCCAAGAGACCCAGTACTTC	CASSYEEGAQETQYF
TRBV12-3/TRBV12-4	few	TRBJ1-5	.	TGTGCCAGCAGTTTATTAGGGGCCGGGCAGCCCCAGCATTTT	CASSLLGAGQPQHF
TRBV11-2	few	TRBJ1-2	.	TGTGCCAGCAGCTCTAACTATGGCTACACCTTC	CASSSNYGYTF
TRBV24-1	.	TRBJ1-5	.	TGTGCCACCAGTGATCGATCGACAGATGTTAATCAGCCCCAGCATTTT	CATSDRSTDVNQPQHF
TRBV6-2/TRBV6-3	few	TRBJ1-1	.	TGTGCCAGCAGTTACTCTGGGGGGCGCACTGAAGCTTTCTTT	CASSYSGGRTEAFF
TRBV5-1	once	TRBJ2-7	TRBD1	TGCGCCAGCAGCCTGGGTGGGACAGTGGCCTACGAGCAGTACTTC	CASSLGGTVAYEQYF
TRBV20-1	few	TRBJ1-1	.	TGCAGTGCTAGGGGTGGGGGTCGGAGGACTGAAGCTTTCTTT	CSARGGGRRTEAFF
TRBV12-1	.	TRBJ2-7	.	TGTGCCAGCAGCTTTTTGAGGCTAGCGGGCTCCTACGAGCAGTACTTC	CASSFLRLAGSYEQYF
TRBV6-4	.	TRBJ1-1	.	TGTGCCAGCAGCCCGGACACTGCGAACACTGAAGCTTTCTTT	CASSPDTANTEAFF
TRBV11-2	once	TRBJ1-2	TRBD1	TGTGCCAGCACAGGGGGCTGGGGCTACACCTTC	CASTGGWGYTF
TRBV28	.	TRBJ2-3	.	TGTGCCAGCAGTTTGGTAAGGTATACGCAGTATTTT	CASSLVRYTQYF
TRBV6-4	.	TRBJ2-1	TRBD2	TGTGCCAGCAGTATAACTAGCGGGTCCTACAATGAGCAGTTCTTC	CASSITSGSYNEQFF
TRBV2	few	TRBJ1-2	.	TGTGCCAGCAGTGCCCAGACAGGAAGATATGGCTACACCTTC	CASSAQTGRYGYTF
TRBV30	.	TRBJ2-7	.	TGTGCCTGGAGTATCTCGCCAGTCGGCTACGAGCAGTACTTC	CAWSISPVGYEQYF
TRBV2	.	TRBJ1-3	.	TGTGCCAGCAGGCGGCCGACCTCTGGAAACACCATATATTTT	CASRRPTSGNTIYF
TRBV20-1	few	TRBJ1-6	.	TGCAGTGCTAGAGAATCGCACAGGGTGAATAATTCACCCCTCCACTTT	CSARESHRVNNSPLHF
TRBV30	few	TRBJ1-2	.	TGTGCCTGGAGTGTAGGGACCTATGGCTACACCTTC	CAWSVGTYGYTF